Presented here are 18 T cell receptor beta chains from one specimen sequenced in a study of OX40 agonist ivuxolimab in advanced cancers. Clones were read by immunoSEQ multiplex PCR, and TCRdb kept only the in-frame ones, dropping some. The repertoire holds 6,000 or so clones, with around 81% as singletons. Sequenced here: CD4+ or CD8+ T cells sorted from blood, sampled in a trial of the OX40 agonist ivuxolimab. These receptor sequences come from an adult with an advanced solid tumor such as melanoma, head and neck, liver or kidney cancer.

Worth noting for this clone: An end of the junction does not agree with germline; a read error may underlie this. This sample also contains other DNA sequences that code for the same CDR3. The rearrangement joins TRBV19 to TRBJ2-1; D not resolved. The CDR3 is made up of 15 amino acids. Per germline, CDR1 LNHDA and CDR2 SQIVND (reference sequence). In nucleotides, the CDR3 is TGTGCCAGTACCGAAAAACTTAGCTCCTACAATGAACAGTTCTTC. It specifies CASTEKLSSYNEQFF. The entire variable domain, with the rest obtained from reference TRBV19 and TRBJ2-1, is as follows: DGGITQSPKYLFRKEGQNVTLSCEQNLNHDAMYWYRQDPGQGLRLIYYSQIVNDFQKGDIAEGYSVSREKKESFPLTVTSAQKNPTAFYLCASTEKLSSYNEQFFGPGTRLTVL.

The chain joins TRBV19 to TRBJ2-3; 13 bases line up with TRBD2. The CDR3 consists of 17 residues. The ends lost 3 bases at V and 5 bases at J; junction bases unmatched: 8. Germline CDR1 LNHDA, CDR2 SQIVND (reference sequence). For the CDR3, the DNA is TGTGCCAGTAGTATCACCTTACTAGCGGGGGGGCGAGATACGCAGTATTTT. Residues: CASSITLLAGGRDTQYF.

The chain uses TRBV29-1 and TRBJ2-7; D possibly uses TRBD1 or TRBD2 (5 bases each). Deletions cut 4 bases from V and 0 bases from J, with 10 bases between. The CDR3 is 13 residues long. Germline CDR1 and CDR2: SQVTM and ANQGSEA. CDR3 DNA sequence: TGCAGCGTTGGGGCAGGGAGCTCCTACGAGCAGTACTTC. Translated, it gives CSVGAGSSYEQYF.

This chain links TRBV7-2 with TRBJ1-1; TRBD1 is a possible D gene (5 bases). Germline V gene data show CDR1 as SGHTA and CDR2 as FQGNSA. V was shortened by 1 base and J by 8 bases, with 11 bases between the two germline ends. The CDR3 loop spans 13 amino acids. The chain's CDR3 is CASSLVAGREAFF. In DNA, the CDR3 is TGTGCCAGCAGCTTAGTGGCAGGGAGAGAAGCTTTCTTT.

CDR3 nucleotide sequence: TGTGCCAGCACCCAGAGAAATGAAAAACTGTTTTTT. Its protein product is CASTQRNEKLFF. The rearrangement joins TRBV6-5 to TRBJ1-4; D is unclear. Per the germline V gene, CDR1 is MNHEY and CDR2 is SVGAGI. The CDR3 loop spans 12 amino acids. Trimming took off 7 bases at V and 5 bases at J, with 8 bases between the two ends.

The chain employs TRBV2 and TRBJ1-3; no definite D call. Germline V gives CDR1 SNHLY, CDR2 FYNNEI. This CDR3 has 11 residues. The germline V and J ends were trimmed by 7 bases and 7 bases, with 8 bases remaining between them. The CDR3 DNA is TGTGCCAGCATTCAGGCGAACACCATATATTTT. This translates into CASIQANTIYF.

The chain carries TRBV11-1 and TRBJ1-1; a weak D match, TRBD1 (5 bases). The CDR3 covers 17 residues. Germline CDR1 is SGHAT and CDR2 is FQDESV (reference sequence). V lost 5 bases to trimming and J lost 3 bases, with 22 bases between them. CDR3 sequence reads: CASSTRGSWGLDTEAFF. DNA for the CDR3: TGTGCCAGCAGCACCCGAGGGTCATGGGGACTTGACACTGAAGCTTTCTTT.

This clone was recorded only once. V and J are TRBV6-5 and TRBJ1-2; 7 positions agree with TRBD1. The V segment lost 0 bases and the J segment 7 bases; nucleotides outside the gene matches: 8. Germline V CDR1 and CDR2: MNHEY, SVGAGI. The CDR3 covers 15 residues. CDR3 sequence (DNA): TGTGCCAGCAGTTACTCCCCACTACAGGGGTCTGGCTACACCTTC. Its translation is CASSYSPLQGSGYTF.

The chain combines TRBV10-1 with TRBJ2-2; tentative D call: TRBD1 (7 bases). The CDR3 length is 16 residues. V shed 2 bases and J shed 5 bases, with 15 bases lying between them. The germline gives CDR1 WNHNN, CDR2 SYGVQD (reference sequence). The CDR3 loop is CASSEIQGGNTGELFF. CDR3 DNA sequence: TGCGCCAGCAGTGAGATTCAGGGGGGTAATACCGGGGAGCTGTTTTTT.

The chain uses TRBV4-2 and TRBJ2-7, with D tentatively TRBD2 (6 bases). CDR1 is LGHNA, CDR2 YNFKEQ, per germline. The CDR3 runs 13 residues. The V end was cut by 3 bases, the J end by 7 bases, with 13 bases between. The DNA of the CDR3 is TGTGCCAGCAGCCAGAATCCAGGGAGGGAGCAGTACTTC. This sequence encodes CASSQNPGREQYF.

V is TRBV29-1 and J is TRBJ2-1; TRBD2 agrees at 7 bases. Trimming at V came to 7 bases and at J to 9 bases, leaving 9 bases not matched to a gene. This CDR3 has 12 residues. CDR1 SQVTM and CDR2 ANQGSEA come from the germline V gene. This chain's CDR3 is CSGERGDGEQFF. CDR3 DNA sequence: TGCAGCGGGGAACGGGGGGATGGTGAGCAGTTCTTC.

About this clone: Other nucleotide sequences from this sample produce the same CDR3. This chain connects TRBV7-9 to TRBJ1-5; D ambiguous. Trimming pared 1 base from V and 4 bases from J, leaving 2 bases between. This CDR3 is 12 amino acids long. CDR1 SEHNR and CDR2 FQNEAQ come from the germline V gene (reference sequence). The CDR3 DNA reads as TGTGCCAGCAGCTTAGGAAATCAGCCCCAGCATTTT. It specifies CASSLGNQPQHF.

The chain joins TRBV11-2 to TRBJ1-4; tentatively, D is TRBD1 (5 bases). CDR3 size: 16 residues. V was clipped by 3 bases and J by 7 bases, with 18 bases between them. Germline CDR1 is SGHAT and CDR2 is FQNNGV. CDR3 loop: CASSLVGTRAGEKLFF. For the CDR3, the DNA is TGTGCCAGCAGCTTGGTAGGGACCCGCGCGGGTGAAAAACTGTTTTTT.

The genes are TRBV10-2 and TRBJ2-1; no clear D gene. The CDR3 has 12 residues. V was clipped by 8 bases and J by 1 base, with 6 bases between them. CDR1 and CDR2 from the germline V gene are WSHSY and SAAADI. The CDR3 sequence is CASGQSYNEQFF. As DNA, the CDR3 is TGCGCCAGCGGGCAGTCCTACAATGAGCAGTTCTTC.

The chain uses TRBV5-1 and TRBJ1-2, with D possibly TRBD1 on 6 matching bases. Looked up from germline, CDR1 is SGHRS and CDR2 is YFSETQ. The CDR3 is made up of 13 amino acids. Trimming removed 4 bases from V and 8 bases from J, with 15 bases in between. The CDR3 bases are TGCGCCAGCAGCCCGGGAGGGGGTAGAGGCTACACCTTC. Protein sequence: CASSPGGGRGYTF.

Here the CDR3 reads CASSLSGRRMNEKLFF. CDR3 bases: TGTGCCAGCAGTTTATCGGGTCGCAGGATGAATGAAAAACTGTTTTTT. The V call is TRBV27, the J call TRBJ1-4; D gene ambiguous. The CDR3 length is 16 residues. V was pared by 0 bases and J by 5 bases, with 13 bases between. Germline CDR1 reads MNHEY; CDR2 reads SMNVEV (reference sequence).

The CDR3 nucleotides are TGTGCCTGGAGTGGGTTGACAGGTCCTGAGCAGTTCTTC. Amino acids: CAWSGLTGPEQFF. This chain connects TRBV30 to TRBJ2-1; TRBD1 is a possible D gene (6 bases). Germline CDR1 GTSNPN, CDR2 SVGIG (reference sequence). The CDR3 totals 13 residues. V lost 1 base to trimming and J lost 9 bases, with 13 bases between them. Full variable domain (missing parts from reference TRBV30 and TRBJ2-1): SQTIHQWPATLVQPVGSPLSLECTVEGTSNPNLYWYRQAAGRGLQLLFYSVGIGQISSEVPQNLSASRPQDRQFILSSKKLLLSDSGFYLCAWSGLTGPEQFFGPGTRLTVL.

The chain is built from TRBV9 and TRBJ2-3; D unclear. Trimming took 3 bases from V and 4 from J, leaving 12 bases between them. In germline, CDR1 is SGDLS, CDR2 YYNGEE. CDR3 length: 14 amino acids. CDR3 DNA sequence: TGTGCCAGCAGCGCTAGTTGGAACGCAGATACGCAGTATTTT. Amino acid sequence: CASSASWNADTQYF.